The 25 T cell receptor beta chains below were found in one sample sequenced in a study of cytomegalovirus exposure and HLA in healthy donors. This PCR relied on a set of 60 Vbeta primers and 13 Jbeta primers. Only in-frame clones appear in the TCRdb table, and some are missing; sequencing was by immunoSEQ multiplex PCR. The repertoire holds 150,000 to 200,000 clones, with about 64% as singletons. Material for sequencing was PBMCs. These receptors all stem from a man aged 45-65 years in good health and CMV-seronegative.

The rearrangement links TRBV10-3 to TRBJ1-2; a weak D match, TRBD1 (6 bases). Germline V gene data show CDR1 as ENHRY and CDR2 as SYGVKD. The CDR3 loop spans 13 amino acids. V gave up 3 bases and J gave up 8 bases, with 13 bases separating them. The CDR3, as DNA: TGTGCCATCAGTGACAGGGGAGAGAGAGGCTACACCTTC. This translates into CAISDRGERGYTF.

The chain is built from TRBV15 and TRBJ2-2; D possibly corresponds to TRBD2 (5 bases). Germline CDR1 reads LNHNV; CDR2 reads YYDKDF (reference sequence). There are 15 residues in the CDR3. V lost 3 bases and J lost 4, with 12 bases in between. This CDR3 is CATSSPRESTGELFF. The CDR3 DNA sequence: TGTGCCACCAGCAGCCCGAGGGAGTCCACCGGGGAGCTGTTTTTT.

The CDR3 DNA sequence: TGTGCCAGTACCCGACAGGGTGGTGGCTACACCTTC. The encoded protein is CASTRQGGGYTF. This chain links TRBV19 with TRBJ1-2, with 7 bases identical to TRBD1. This CDR3 comprises 12 residues. V shed 7 bases, J shed 7 bases, and the junction held 6 bases outside the gene matches. Per germline, CDR1 LNHDA and CDR2 SQIVND (reference sequence).

The V gene is TRBV5-1, the J gene TRBJ2-5, with 8 bases identical to TRBD2. V was pared by 4 bases and J by 5 bases, with 10 bases of the junction left unmatched. This CDR3 is 15 amino acids long. Germline lookup yields CDR1 SGHRS and CDR2 YFSETQ. The CDR3 DNA reads TGCGCCAGCAGCCCGGCGATGTCTAGCGGGGAGACCCAGTACTTC. It yields the protein CASSPAMSSGETQYF.

The chain combines TRBV2 with TRBJ1-4; perhaps TRBD1 as D (5 bases). V lost 7 bases, J lost 6 bases, and 27 bases lay in between. The CDR3 contains 18 residues. CDR1 is SNHLY, CDR2 FYNNEI, per germline. CDR3 nucleotides: TGTGCCAGCACCCCCCCAGGGTCCCGGGCGCATGTGGATGAAAAACTGTTTTTT. Translated, it gives CASTPPGSRAHVDEKLFF.

The table lists this clone with a count of one. The chain is built from TRBV7-8 and TRBJ2-2; a possible D gene is TRBD1 (5 bases). CDR1 and CDR2 from the germline V gene are SGHVS and FQNEAQ. Trimming cost V 5 bases and J 4 bases, with 17 bases left between them. The CDR3 totals 16 residues. The DNA of the CDR3 is TGTGCCAGCAGCCCGGGTCCAGGGCGCCTCACCGGGGAGCTGTTTTTT. Translation gives CASSPGPGRLTGELFF.

V is TRBV7-9 and J is TRBJ1-5, with a weak D call TRBD1 (5 bases). The V and J ends lost 4 bases and 0 bases respectively, with 10 bases between them. CDR3 length: 15 amino acids. Germline CDR1 SEHNR, CDR2 FQNEAQ (reference sequence). This chain's CDR3 is CASSSTVHSNQPQHF. In DNA form, the CDR3 reads TGTGCCAGCAGCTCGACAGTTCATAGCAATCAGCCCCAGCATTTT.

This rearrangement joins TRBV7-9 to TRBJ2-7; tentatively, D is TRBD2 (6 bases). The CDR3 totals 14 residues. Germline V lookup: CDR1 SEHNR, CDR2 FQNEAQ (reference sequence). V dropped 5 bases and J dropped 4 bases, with 15 bases sitting between them. The CDR3 coding sequence is TGTGCCAGCAGCCAGGTGGGGGGTCAATACGAGCAGTACTTC. Its translation is CASSQVGGQYEQYF.

This chain uses TRBV28 with TRBJ2-2, with D tentatively TRBD1 (5 bases). The CDR3 length is 16 residues. From germline, CDR1 is MDHEN and CDR2 SYDVKM. The V and J ends lost 2 bases and 5 bases respectively, with 15 bases between them. CDR3 bases: TGTGCCAGCAGTTTACAGGCGGCAGGGAAGACCGGGGAGCTGTTTTTT. Protein product: CASSLQAAGKTGELFF.

The sample holds one count of this clone. The chain recombines TRBV7-9 with TRBJ1-2; 11 nucleotides line up with TRBD1. Germline CDR1 is SEHNR and CDR2 is FQNEAQ (reference sequence). The J segment lost 5 bases and the V segment lost 1 base, leaving 9 bases of the junction unmatched. The CDR3 is 17 amino acids. CDR3 sequence reads: CASSLDPGQGGTYGYTF. Written as DNA, the CDR3 is TGTGCCAGCAGCTTAGACCCGGGACAGGGGGGGACTTATGGCTACACCTTC.

V is TRBV6-1 and J is TRBJ1-4; tentatively, D is TRBD1 (5 bases). From germline, CDR1 is MNHNS and CDR2 SASEGT. V lost 6 bases and J 6 bases, leaving 14 bases between the germline ends. The CDR3 runs to 14 residues. DNA of the CDR3: TGTGCCAGCAGGCCGGCGGCGGGGGATGAAAAACTGTTTTTT. Its translation: CASRPAAGDEKLFF.

The chain is built from TRBV19 and TRBJ1-5, with TRBD1 matching over 10 bases. Germline loops: CDR1 LNHDA, CDR2 SQIVND (reference sequence). There are 17 residues in the CDR3. After removal of 4 bases from V and 2 bases from J, the junction contained 8 bases not matched to a gene. The CDR3 DNA sequence: TGTGCCAGTAGTACTCGGGACAGGGGTGGGGGCAATCAGCCCCAGCATTTT. Translation: CASSTRDRGGGNQPQHF.

The V and J genes are TRBV6-5 and TRBJ2-5; TRBD2 agrees at 12 bases. The germline CDR1 and CDR2 sequences are MNHEY and SVGAGI. This CDR3 is built from 15 residues. V shed 11 bases, J shed 2 bases, and the junction held 9 bases outside the gene matches. CDR3 sequence: CASASGGAGQETQYF. The CDR3 nucleotides are TGTGCCTCGGCTAGCGGGGGGGCCGGGCAAGAGACCCAGTACTTC.

The V gene is TRBV28, the J gene TRBJ2-3; no clear D. Germline-derived CDR1 and CDR2 are MDHEN and SYDVKM. The CDR3 length is 11 residues. V was shortened by 3 bases and J by 6 bases, with 4 bases between the two germline ends. CDR3 region: CASSLRDTQYF. CDR3 in DNA: TGTGCCAGCAGTTTGCGGGATACGCAGTATTTT.

J is TRBJ1-6 and V is TRBV28; no clear D gene. V was clipped by 11 bases and J by 0 bases, with 11 bases between them. Germline assignment: CDR1 MDHEN and CDR2 SYDVKM. CDR3 size: 14 residues. Written as DNA, the CDR3 is TGTGCCGCCAAGTTGAGCTCCTATAATTCACCCCTCCACTTT. Protein: CAAKLSSYNSPLHF.

This sequence joins TRBV28 and TRBJ2-2; 10 nucleotides agree with TRBD1. Germline loops: CDR1 MDHEN, CDR2 SYDVKM. CDR3 length equals 15 residues. V lost 7 bases to trimming and J lost 4 bases; unmatched junction nucleotides: 6. The CDR3 DNA follows: TGTGCCAGCACCTTGGGACAGGGGATCACCGGGGAGCTGTTTTTT. Amino acid sequence: CASTLGQGITGELFF.

This clone was counted only a few times. The chain recombines TRBV7-9 with TRBJ1-2; the D is unclear. This CDR3 spans 13 amino acids. The germline V and J ends were trimmed by 2 bases and 4 bases, with 8 bases remaining between them. The germline V gene encodes CDR1 SEHNR and CDR2 FQNEAQ (reference sequence). DNA for the CDR3: TGTGCCAGCAGCTTACTGGGGAGCTATGGCTACACCTTC. As protein: CASSLLGSYGYTF.

Here the CDR3 reads CASSPGLAESTDTQYF. CDR3 in DNA: TGTGCCAGCAGCCCGGGACTAGCGGAGAGCACAGATACGCAGTATTTT. The chain joins TRBV5-4 to TRBJ2-3, with 11 bases matching TRBD2. CDR3 size: 16 residues. V dropped 4 bases and J dropped 0; count of bases not matched to a gene: 4. From germline, CDR1 is SGHNT and CDR2 YYREEE (reference sequence).

The V call is TRBV7-3, the J call TRBJ2-3; 10 bases match TRBD1. In germline, CDR1 is SGHTA, CDR2 FQGTGA. The CDR3 extends over 18 amino acids. J was trimmed by 5 bases and V by 2 bases; bases with no gene match: 13. For the CDR3, the DNA is TGTGCCAGCAGCTTACTCGGGACAGGGGTACGCTCACGAGATACGCAGTATTTT. It codes for CASSLLGTGVRSRDTQYF.

In the case of this clone: This CDR3 is also generated by other DNA sequences in the sample. The chain employs TRBV5-1 and TRBJ1-5; 8 bases agree with TRBD1. The CDR3 loop spans 14 amino acids. Unmatched junction bases numbered 4, after V lost 4 bases and J lost 4 bases. CDR1 is SGHRS and CDR2 is YFSETQ in the germline V gene. Written as DNA, the CDR3 is TGCGCCAGCAGCAGCGGGACAGGAAATCAGCCCCAGCATTTT. It yields the protein CASSSGTGNQPQHF.

The chain links TRBV9 to TRBJ2-3; no clear D. The V gene's germline CDR1 is SGDLS and CDR2 YYNGEE. The CDR3 is made up of 14 amino acids. Trimming pared 2 bases from V and 2 bases from J, leaving 9 bases between. The CDR3 loop is CASSVHDNTDTQYF. In DNA form, the CDR3 reads TGTGCCAGCAGCGTCCACGACAACACAGATACGCAGTATTTT.

CDR3 residues: CASSHYLTSGSNTEAFF. The CDR3 DNA is TGTGCCAGCAGCCACTATTTGACCTCAGGCTCGAACACTGAAGCTTTCTTT. The chain uses TRBV14 and TRBJ1-1; D ambiguous. Between the trimmed V and J ends, which lost 3 bases and 1 base, there was a span of 18 bases. The CDR3 contains 17 residues. Germline assignment: CDR1 SGHDN and CDR2 FVKESK.

The rearrangement links TRBV28 to TRBJ1-5; 7 bases map to TRBD1. The junction had 5 bases not matched to a gene; V was cut back by 6 bases and J by 0 bases. The CDR3 is 15 amino acids. In germline, CDR1 is MDHEN, CDR2 SYDVKM. In DNA form, the CDR3 reads TGTGCCAGCAGCCCGACAGGGCTTAGCAATCAGCCCCAGCATTTT. Encoded protein: CASSPTGLSNQPQHF.

This clone was detected only a few times. This chain connects TRBV11-3 to TRBJ2-1, with D perhaps matching TRBD2 (6 bases). V shed 5 bases and J shed 3 bases, with 14 bases lying between them. Germline assignment: CDR1 SGHNT and CDR2 YENEEA. The CDR3 runs to 15 residues. The CDR3 DNA reads as TGTGCCAGCAGCCCCAGGAGGGACCTCTACAATGAGCAGTTCTTC. As protein: CASSPRRDLYNEQFF.

The genes are TRBV5-4 and TRBJ2-5; TRBD1 matches 8 bases. The DNA end favors TRBJ2-7, so the J call may be wrong. This CDR3 region has 15 residues. Looked up from germline, CDR1 is SGHNT and CDR2 is YYREEE (reference sequence). The CDR3 reads CASSFGTGLSYEQYF. The CDR3 nucleotides read TGTGCCAGCAGTTTTGGGACAGGCCTCTCCTACGAGCAGTACTTC.